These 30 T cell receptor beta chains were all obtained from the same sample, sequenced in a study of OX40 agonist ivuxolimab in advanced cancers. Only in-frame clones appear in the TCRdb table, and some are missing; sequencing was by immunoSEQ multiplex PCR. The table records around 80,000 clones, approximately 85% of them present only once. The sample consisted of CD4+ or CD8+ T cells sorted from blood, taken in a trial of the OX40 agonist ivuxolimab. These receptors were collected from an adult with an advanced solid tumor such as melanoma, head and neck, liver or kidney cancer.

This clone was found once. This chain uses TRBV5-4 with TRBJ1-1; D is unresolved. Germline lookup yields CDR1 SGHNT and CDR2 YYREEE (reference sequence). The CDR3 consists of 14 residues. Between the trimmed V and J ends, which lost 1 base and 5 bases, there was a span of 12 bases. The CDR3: CASSLSMGGTEAFF. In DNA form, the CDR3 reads TGTGCCAGCAGCTTGAGTATGGGTGGTACTGAAGCTTTCTTT.

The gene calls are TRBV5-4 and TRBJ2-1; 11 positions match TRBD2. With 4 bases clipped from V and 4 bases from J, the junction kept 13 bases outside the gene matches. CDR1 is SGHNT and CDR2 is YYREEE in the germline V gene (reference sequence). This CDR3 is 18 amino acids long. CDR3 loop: CASSPKGLAEHHYNEQFF. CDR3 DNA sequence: TGTGCCAGCAGCCCAAAGGGACTAGCGGAACATCATTACAATGAGCAGTTCTTC.

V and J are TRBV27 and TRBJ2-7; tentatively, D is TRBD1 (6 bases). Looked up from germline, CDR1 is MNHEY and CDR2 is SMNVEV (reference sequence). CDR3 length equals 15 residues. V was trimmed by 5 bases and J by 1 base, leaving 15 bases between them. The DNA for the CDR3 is TGTGCCAGCAGTCCGCCCTCCACAGGGTCCTACGAGCAGTACTTC. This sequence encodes CASSPPSTGSYEQYF.

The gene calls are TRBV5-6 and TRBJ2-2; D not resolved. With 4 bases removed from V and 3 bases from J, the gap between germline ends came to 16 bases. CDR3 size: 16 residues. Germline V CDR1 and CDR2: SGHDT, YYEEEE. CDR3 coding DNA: TGTGCCAGCAGCCTGACCGGTAGGGTCGACACCGGGGAGCTGTTTTTT. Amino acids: CASSLTGRVDTGELFF.

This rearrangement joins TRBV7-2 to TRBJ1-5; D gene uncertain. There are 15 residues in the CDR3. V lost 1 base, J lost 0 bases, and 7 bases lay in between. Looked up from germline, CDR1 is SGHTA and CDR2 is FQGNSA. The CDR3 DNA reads TGTGCCAGCAGCTTAGAGATTTATAGCAATCAGCCCCAGCATTTT. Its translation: CASSLEIYSNQPQHF.

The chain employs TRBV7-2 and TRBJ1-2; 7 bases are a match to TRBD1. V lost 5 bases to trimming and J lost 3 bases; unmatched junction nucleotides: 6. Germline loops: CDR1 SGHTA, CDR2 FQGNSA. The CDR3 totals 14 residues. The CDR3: CASSRDGTDYGYTF. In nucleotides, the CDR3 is TGTGCCAGCAGCCGAGATGGGACAGACTATGGCTACACCTTC.

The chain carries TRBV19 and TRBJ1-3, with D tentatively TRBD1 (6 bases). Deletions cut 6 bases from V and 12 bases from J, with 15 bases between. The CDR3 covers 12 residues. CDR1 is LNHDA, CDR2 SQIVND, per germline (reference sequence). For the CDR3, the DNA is TGTGCCAGTAGCCCCGGGTCCAGGGGCATATATTTT. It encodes CASSPGSRGIYF.

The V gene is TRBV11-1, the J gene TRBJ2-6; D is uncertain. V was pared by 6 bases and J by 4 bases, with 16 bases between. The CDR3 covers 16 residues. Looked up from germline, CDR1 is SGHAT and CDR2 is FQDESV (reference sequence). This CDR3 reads CASRSFGVSGANVLTF. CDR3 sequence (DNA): TGTGCCAGCAGATCATTTGGGGTCTCCGGGGCCAACGTCCTGACTTTC.

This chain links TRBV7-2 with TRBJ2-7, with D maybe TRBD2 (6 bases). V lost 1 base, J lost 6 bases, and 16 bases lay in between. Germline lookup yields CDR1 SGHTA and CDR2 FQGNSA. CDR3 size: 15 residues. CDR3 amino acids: CASSLDPGSGGEQYF. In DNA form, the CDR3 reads TGTGCCAGCAGCTTAGATCCGGGTAGCGGCGGCGAGCAGTACTTC.

CDR3 DNA: TGTGCCAGCTCACCACCGGGGCAGTACTCCTACAATGAGCAGTTCTTC. It translates to CASSPPGQYSYNEQFF. The gene calls are TRBV18 and TRBJ2-1, with D maybe TRBD1 (5 bases). The V end was cut by 0 bases, the J end by 0 bases, with 9 bases between. Germline V gene data show CDR1 as KGHSH and CDR2 as LQKENI. The CDR3 contains 16 residues. Based on the CDR3 plus reference TRBV18 and TRBJ2-1, the full variable domain is NAGVMQNPRHLVRRRGQEARLRCSPMKGHSHVYWYRQLPEEGLKFMVYLQKENIIDESGMPKERFSAEFPKEGPSILRIQQVVRGDSAAYFCASSPPGQYSYNEQFFGPGTRLTVL.

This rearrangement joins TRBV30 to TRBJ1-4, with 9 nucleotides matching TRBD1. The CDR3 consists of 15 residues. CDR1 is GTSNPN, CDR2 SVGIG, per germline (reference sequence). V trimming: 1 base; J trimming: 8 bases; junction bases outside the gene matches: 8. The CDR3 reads CAWSEKTGGEEKLFF. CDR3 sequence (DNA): TGTGCCTGGAGTGAAAAGACAGGGGGGGAGGAAAAACTGTTTTTT.

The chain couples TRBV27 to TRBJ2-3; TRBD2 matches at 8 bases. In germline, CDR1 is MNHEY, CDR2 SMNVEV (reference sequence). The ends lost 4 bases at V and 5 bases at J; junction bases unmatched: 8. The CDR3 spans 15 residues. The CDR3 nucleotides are TGTGCCAGCAGTTCCGCCGGCGCGGGAGGAGATACGCAGTATTTT. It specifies CASSSAGAGGDTQYF.

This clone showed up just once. CDR3 protein: CASSRDSGNTIYF. The CDR3 DNA reads TGTGCCAGCAGCCGGGACTCTGGAAACACCATATATTTT. The V gene is TRBV9, the J gene TRBJ1-3; D ambiguous. The V gene lost 4 bases and the J gene lost 0 bases, with 5 bases spanning the gap. Germline V lookup: CDR1 SGDLS, CDR2 YYNGEE. CDR3 size: 13 residues.

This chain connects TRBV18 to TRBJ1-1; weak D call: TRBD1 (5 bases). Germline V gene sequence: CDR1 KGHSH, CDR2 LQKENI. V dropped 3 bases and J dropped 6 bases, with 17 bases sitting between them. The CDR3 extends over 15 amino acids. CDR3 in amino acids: CASSPVSEGSAEAFF. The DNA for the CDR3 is TGTGCCAGCTCACCCGTTTCGGAGGGGAGCGCTGAAGCTTTCTTT.

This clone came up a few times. CDR3 coding DNA: TGTGCCAGCAGCCGGACTAGCGGCCGCACAGATACGCAGTATTTT. Its protein is CASSRTSGRTDTQYF. The chain combines TRBV9 with TRBJ2-3; TRBD2 agrees at 10 bases. Per the germline V gene, CDR1 is SGDLS and CDR2 is YYNGEE. The CDR3 has 15 residues. The J segment lost 1 base and the V segment lost 4 bases, leaving 3 bases of the junction unmatched.

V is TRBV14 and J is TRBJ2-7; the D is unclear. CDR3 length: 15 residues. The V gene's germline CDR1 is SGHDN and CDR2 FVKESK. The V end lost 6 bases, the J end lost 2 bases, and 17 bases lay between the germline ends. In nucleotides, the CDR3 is TGTGCCAGCAGTCCACAGTGGCGCTATCCCTACGAGCAGTACTTC. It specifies CASSPQWRYPYEQYF.

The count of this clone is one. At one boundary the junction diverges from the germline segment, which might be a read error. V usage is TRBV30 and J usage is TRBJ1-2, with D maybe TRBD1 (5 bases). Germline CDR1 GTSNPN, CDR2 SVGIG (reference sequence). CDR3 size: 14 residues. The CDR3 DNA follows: TGTGCCTGGAGGTCATGGTCAGGGAACTATGGCTACGCCTTC. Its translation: CAWRSWSGNYGYAF.

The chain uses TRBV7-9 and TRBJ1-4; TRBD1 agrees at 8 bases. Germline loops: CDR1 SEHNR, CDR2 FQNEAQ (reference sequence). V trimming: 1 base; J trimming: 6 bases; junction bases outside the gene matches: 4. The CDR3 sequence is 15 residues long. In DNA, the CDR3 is TGTGCCAGCAGCTTAGGGGACAGGTTCGATGAAAAACTGTTTTTT. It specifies CASSLGDRFDEKLFF. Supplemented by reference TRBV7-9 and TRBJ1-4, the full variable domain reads DTGVSQNPRHKITKRGQNVTFRCDPISEHNRLYWYRQTLGQGPEFLTYFQNEAQLEKSRLLSDRFSAERPKGSFSTLEIQRTEQGDSAMYLCASSLGDRFDEKLFFGSGTQLSVL.

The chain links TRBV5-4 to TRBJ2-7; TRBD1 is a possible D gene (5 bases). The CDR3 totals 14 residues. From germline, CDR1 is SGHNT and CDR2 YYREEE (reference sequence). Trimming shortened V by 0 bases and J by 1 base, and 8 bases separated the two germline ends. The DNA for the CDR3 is TGTGCCAGCAGCTTGGAACAGGCTTCCTACGAGCAGTACTTC. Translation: CASSLEQASYEQYF.

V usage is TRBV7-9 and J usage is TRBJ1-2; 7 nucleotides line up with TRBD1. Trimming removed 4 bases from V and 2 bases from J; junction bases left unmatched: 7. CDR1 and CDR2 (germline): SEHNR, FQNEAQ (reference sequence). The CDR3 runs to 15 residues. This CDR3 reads CASSSRDRVNYGYTF. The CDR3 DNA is TGTGCCAGCAGCTCCCGGGACAGAGTGAACTATGGCTACACCTTC.

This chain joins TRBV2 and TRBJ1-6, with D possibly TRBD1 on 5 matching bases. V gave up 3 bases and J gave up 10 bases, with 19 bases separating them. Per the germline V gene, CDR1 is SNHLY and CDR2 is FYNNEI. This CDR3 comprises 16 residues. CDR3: CASSEQGVGSSSPLHF. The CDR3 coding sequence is TGTGCCAGCAGTGAGCAGGGTGTTGGTTCCTCATCACCCCTCCACTTT.

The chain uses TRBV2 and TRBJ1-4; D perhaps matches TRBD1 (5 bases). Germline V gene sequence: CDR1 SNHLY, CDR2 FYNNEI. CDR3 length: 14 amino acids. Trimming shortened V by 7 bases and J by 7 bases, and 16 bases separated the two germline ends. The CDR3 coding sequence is TGTGCCAGCAAATCGTCCCCCGGGGCTGAAAAACTGTTTTTT. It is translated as CASKSSPGAEKLFF.

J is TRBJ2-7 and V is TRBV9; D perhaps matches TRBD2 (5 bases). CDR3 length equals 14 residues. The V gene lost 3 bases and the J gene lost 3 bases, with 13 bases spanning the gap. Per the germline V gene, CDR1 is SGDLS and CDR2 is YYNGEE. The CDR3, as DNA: TGTGCCAGCAGCGCGAAGGACGGGAACTACGAGCAGTACTTC. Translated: CASSAKDGNYEQYF.

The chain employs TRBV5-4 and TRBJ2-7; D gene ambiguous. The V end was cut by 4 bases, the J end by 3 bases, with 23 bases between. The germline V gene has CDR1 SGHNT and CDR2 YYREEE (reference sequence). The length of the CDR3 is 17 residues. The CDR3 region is CASSPLSGLGSVYEQYF. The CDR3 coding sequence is TGTGCCAGCAGCCCCCTTTCGGGCCTTGGATCTGTCTACGAGCAGTACTTC.

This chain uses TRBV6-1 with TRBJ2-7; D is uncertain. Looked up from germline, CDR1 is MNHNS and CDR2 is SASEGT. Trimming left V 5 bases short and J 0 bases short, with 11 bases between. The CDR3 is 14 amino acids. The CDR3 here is CASSYADSSYEQYF. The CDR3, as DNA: TGTGCCAGCAGTTATGCGGATAGCTCCTACGAGCAGTACTTC.

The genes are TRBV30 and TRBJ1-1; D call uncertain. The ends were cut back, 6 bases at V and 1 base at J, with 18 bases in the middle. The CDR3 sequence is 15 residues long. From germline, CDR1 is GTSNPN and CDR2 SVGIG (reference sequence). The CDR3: CACDTAKTPNTEAFF. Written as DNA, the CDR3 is TGTGCCTGCGATACAGCTAAGACACCGAACACTGAAGCTTTCTTT.

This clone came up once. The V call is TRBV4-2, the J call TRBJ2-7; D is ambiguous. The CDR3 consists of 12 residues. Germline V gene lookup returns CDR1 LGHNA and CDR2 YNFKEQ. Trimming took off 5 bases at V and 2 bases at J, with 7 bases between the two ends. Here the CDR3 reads CASSTGPYEQYF. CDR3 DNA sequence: TGTGCCAGCAGCACGGGCCCCTACGAGCAGTACTTC.

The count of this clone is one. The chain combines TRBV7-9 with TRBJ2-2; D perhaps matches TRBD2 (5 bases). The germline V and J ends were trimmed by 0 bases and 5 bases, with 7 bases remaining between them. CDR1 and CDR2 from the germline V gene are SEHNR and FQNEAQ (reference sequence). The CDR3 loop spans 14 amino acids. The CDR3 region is CASSLAPGTGELFF. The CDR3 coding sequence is TGTGCCAGCAGCTTAGCGCCGGGGACCGGGGAGCTGTTTTTT.

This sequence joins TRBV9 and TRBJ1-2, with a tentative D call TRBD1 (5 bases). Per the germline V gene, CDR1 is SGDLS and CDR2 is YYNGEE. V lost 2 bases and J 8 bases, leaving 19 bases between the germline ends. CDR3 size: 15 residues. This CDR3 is CASSVSPGLNLGYTF. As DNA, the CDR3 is TGTGCCAGCAGCGTCTCACCGGGACTTAATTTGGGCTACACCTTC.

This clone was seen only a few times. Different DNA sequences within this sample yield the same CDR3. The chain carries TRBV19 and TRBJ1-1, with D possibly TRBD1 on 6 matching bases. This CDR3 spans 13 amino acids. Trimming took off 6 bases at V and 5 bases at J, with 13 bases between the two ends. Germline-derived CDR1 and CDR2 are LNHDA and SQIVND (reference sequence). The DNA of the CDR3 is TGTGCCAGTAGCCCCACAGGGAGAACTGAAGCTTTCTTT. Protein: CASSPTGRTEAFF.